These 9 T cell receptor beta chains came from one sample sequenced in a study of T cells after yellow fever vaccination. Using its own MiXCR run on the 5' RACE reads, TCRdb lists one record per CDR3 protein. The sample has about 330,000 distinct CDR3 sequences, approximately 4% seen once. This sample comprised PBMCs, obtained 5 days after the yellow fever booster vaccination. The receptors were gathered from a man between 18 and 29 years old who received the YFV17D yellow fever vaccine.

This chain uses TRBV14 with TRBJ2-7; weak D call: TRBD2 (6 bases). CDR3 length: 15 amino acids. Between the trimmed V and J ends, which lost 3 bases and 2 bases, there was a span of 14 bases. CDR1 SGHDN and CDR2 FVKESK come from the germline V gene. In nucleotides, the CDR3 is TGTGCCAGCAGCCACGGGACTCCCTGGCCCTACGAGCAGTACTTC. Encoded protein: CASSHGTPWPYEQYF. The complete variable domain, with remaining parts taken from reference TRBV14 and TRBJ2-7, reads EAGVTQFPSHSVIEKGQTVTLRCDPISGHDNLYWYRRVMGKEIKFLLHFVKESKQDESGMPNNRFLAERTGGTYSTLKVQPAELEDSGVYFCASSHGTPWPYEQYFGPGTRLTVT.

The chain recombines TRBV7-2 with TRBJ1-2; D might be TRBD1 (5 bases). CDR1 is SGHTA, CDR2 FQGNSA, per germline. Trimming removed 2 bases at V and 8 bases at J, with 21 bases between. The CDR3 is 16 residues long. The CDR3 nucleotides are TGTGCCAGCAGCTTAAAAGACCCGCGACAGCCGGCGGGCTACACCTTC. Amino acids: CASSLKDPRQPAGYTF.

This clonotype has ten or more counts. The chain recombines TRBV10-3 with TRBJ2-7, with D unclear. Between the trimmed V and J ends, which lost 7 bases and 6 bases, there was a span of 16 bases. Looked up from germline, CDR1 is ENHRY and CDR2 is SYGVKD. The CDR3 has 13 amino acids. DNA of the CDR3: TGTGCCATCAAGAACGGACCCGCCGGCGAGCAGTACGTC. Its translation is CAIKNGPAGEQYV.

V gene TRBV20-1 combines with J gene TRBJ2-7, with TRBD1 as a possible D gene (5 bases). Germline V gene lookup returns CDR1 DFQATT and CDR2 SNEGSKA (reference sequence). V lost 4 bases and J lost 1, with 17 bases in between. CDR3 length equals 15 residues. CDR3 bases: TGCAGTGCTATCCCCGCCGGACATTCGTCCTACGAGCAGTACGTC. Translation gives CSAIPAGHSSYEQYV.

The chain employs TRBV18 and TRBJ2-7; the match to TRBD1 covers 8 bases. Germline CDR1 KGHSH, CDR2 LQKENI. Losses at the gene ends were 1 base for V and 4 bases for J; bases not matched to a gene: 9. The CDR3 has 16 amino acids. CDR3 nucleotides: TGTGCCAGCTCACCACAAGGGACAGGCCGAATGTACGAGCAGTACTTC. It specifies CASSPQGTGRMYEQYF.

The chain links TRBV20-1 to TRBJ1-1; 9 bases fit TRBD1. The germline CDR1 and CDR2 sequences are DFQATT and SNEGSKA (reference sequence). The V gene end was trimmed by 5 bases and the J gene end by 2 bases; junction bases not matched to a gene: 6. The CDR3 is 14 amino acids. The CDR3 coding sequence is TGCAGTGCTGGGTGGACAGGGGATAACACTGAAGCTTTCTTT. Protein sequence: CSAGWTGDNTEAFF.

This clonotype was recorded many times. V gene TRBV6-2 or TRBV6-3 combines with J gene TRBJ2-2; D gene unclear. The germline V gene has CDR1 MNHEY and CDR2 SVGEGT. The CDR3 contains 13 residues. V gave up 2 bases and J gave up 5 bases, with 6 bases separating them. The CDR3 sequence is CASSYGETGELFF. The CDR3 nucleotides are TGTGCCAGCAGTTACGGGGAAACCGGGGAGCTGTTTTTT.

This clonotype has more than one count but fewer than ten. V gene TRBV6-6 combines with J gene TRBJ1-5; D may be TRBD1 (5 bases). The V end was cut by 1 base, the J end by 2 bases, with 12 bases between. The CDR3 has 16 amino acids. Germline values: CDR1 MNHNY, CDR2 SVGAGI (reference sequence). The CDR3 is CASSYFNPTGNQPQHF. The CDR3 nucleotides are TGTGCCAGCAGTTACTTTAACCCGACAGGCAATCAGCCCCAGCATTTT.

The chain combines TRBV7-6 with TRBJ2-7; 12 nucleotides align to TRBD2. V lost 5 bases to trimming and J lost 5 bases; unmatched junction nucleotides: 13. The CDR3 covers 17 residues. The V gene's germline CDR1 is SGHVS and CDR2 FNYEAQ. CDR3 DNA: TGTGCCAGCAGCGGAGGCCTACTAGCGGGGGGTCTCGACGAGCAGTACGTC. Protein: CASSGGLLAGGLDEQYV.